A single sample is the source of the 17 T cell receptor beta chains below, sequenced in a study of shared clonotypes between healthy human individuals (dated by TCRdb to 2019 to 2021). The library was built by means of the immunoSEQ multiplex PCR assay. TCRdb re-hosts the immuneACCESS table, in-frame sequences only. Its copies lack some clones; in the studies checked, an unresolved V gene accounts for under half of them, and the cause for the rest is not known. For this sample there are about 1.5 million clones; roughly 97% appear just once. The ten largest clonotypes hold over 1% of the sample. The sequenced sample was naive CD4+ T cells sorted from blood. This specimen's cell subset or site label, interpreted: CD45RA+ positively selected. The receptors here all came from a young man in good health.

V is TRBV6-6 and J is TRBJ2-1; 8 nucleotides line up with TRBD2. The CDR3 extends over 15 amino acids. In germline, CDR1 is MNHNY, CDR2 SVGAGI (reference sequence). V trimming: 4 bases; J trimming: 3 bases; junction bases outside the gene matches: 5. The CDR3 loop reads CASSLLTSGYNEQFF. DNA of the CDR3: TGTGCCAGCAGTTTACTAACTAGCGGCTACAATGAGCAGTTCTTC.

The chain combines TRBV6-5 with TRBJ2-7, with D perhaps assigned TRBD1 or TRBD2 (6 bases each). Germline loops: CDR1 MNHEY, CDR2 SVGAGI. V was clipped by 7 bases and J by 4 bases, with 14 bases between them. The CDR3 is made up of 13 amino acids. The CDR3 here is CASIGLGGYEQYF. The CDR3 nucleotides are TGTGCCAGCATCGGCCTAGGGGGGTACGAGCAGTACTTC.

The chain recombines TRBV7-1 with TRBJ2-4; TRBD2 agrees at 14 bases. TRBV7-1 is placed among ORFs of uncertain function. The CDR3 runs 24 residues. J gave up 0 bases and V 3 bases, and 22 bases lay outside the gene matches. The CDR3 sequence: CASSSVLSTSGRASALGAKNIQYF. CDR3 nucleotides: TGTGCCAGCAGCTCCGTCCTCTCGACTAGCGGGAGGGCCAGCGCCCTAGGAGCCAAAAACATTCAGTACTTC.

This clone was seen once. This rearrangement joins TRBV7-2 to TRBJ1-1; the D is unclear. Germline V gene data show CDR1 as SGHTA and CDR2 as FQGNSA. CDR3 size: 14 residues. Trimming took 0 bases from V and 1 from J, leaving 6 bases between them. The DNA for the CDR3 is TGTGCCAGCAGCTTAGCAACAGAGAACACTGAAGCTTTCTTT. Translating gives CASSLATENTEAFF. Combining the CDR3 with reference TRBV7-2 and TRBJ1-1 gives the whole variable domain GAGVSQSPSNKVTEKGKDVELRCDPISGHTALYWYRQSLGQGLEFLIYFQGNSAPDKSGLPSDRFSAERTGGSVSTLTIQRTQQEDSAVYLCASSLATENTEAFFGQGTRLTVV.

The chain carries TRBV27 and TRBJ1-1, with no clear D. Trimming pared 0 bases from V and 3 bases from J, leaving 5 bases between. Per the germline V gene, CDR1 is MNHEY and CDR2 is SMNVEV (reference sequence). The CDR3 is 13 amino acids. CDR3 DNA sequence: TGTGCCAGCAGTTTATCTTCCGACACTGAAGCTTTCTTT. This codes for CASSLSSDTEAFF.

The chain links TRBV6-5 to TRBJ1-4; the D gene is possibly TRBD1 (6 bases). V was cut by 6 bases and J by 8 bases, with 19 bases left in between. This CDR3 has 15 amino acids. Germline values: CDR1 MNHEY, CDR2 SVGAGI. The CDR3, as DNA: TGTGCCAGCAGAAAAAACAGGGAGGTCCGGGAAAAACTGTTTTTT. It yields the protein CASRKNREVREKLFF.

V usage is TRBV6-1 and J usage is TRBJ2-3; possible D gene TRBD2, 7 bases. The CDR3 is 15 amino acids. Deletions cut 0 bases from V and 6 bases from J, with 13 bases between. CDR1 and CDR2 (germline): MNHNS, SASEGT. In DNA form, the CDR3 reads TGTGCCAGCAGTGAAGCGTCGGGGAGGGGGGATACGCAGTATTTT. Protein sequence: CASSEASGRGDTQYF.

V is TRBV11-3 and J is TRBJ1-4, with D unresolved. V was pared by 3 bases and J by 0 bases, with 8 bases between. The CDR3 runs 15 residues. From germline, CDR1 is SGHNT and CDR2 YENEEA. This CDR3 reads CASSLGNATNEKLFF. In DNA form, the CDR3 reads TGTGCCAGCAGCTTGGGCAATGCAACTAATGAAAAACTGTTTTTT.

The chain links TRBV6-5 to TRBJ2-7; 14 positions match TRBD2. In germline, CDR1 is MNHEY, CDR2 SVGAGI. The V and J ends lost 7 bases and 1 base, in that order; junction bases with no gene match: 3. The CDR3 sequence is 15 residues long. The CDR3 bases are TGTGCCAGCAACGGACTAGCGGGAGGATCCTACGAGCAGTACTTC. Protein sequence: CASNGLAGGSYEQYF.

The rearrangement joins TRBV5-1 to TRBJ2-1; D may be TRBD2 (6 bases). V was trimmed by 4 bases and J by 4 bases, leaving 12 bases between them. CDR3 length: 14 residues. CDR1 SGHRS and CDR2 YFSETQ come from the germline V gene. The CDR3 DNA sequence: TGCGCCAGCAGCACGGGACTTAATTACAATGAGCAGTTCTTC. This codes for CASSTGLNYNEQFF. Based on the CDR3 plus reference TRBV5-1 and TRBJ2-1, the full variable domain is KAGVTQTPRYLIKTRGQQVTLSCSPISGHRSVSWYQQTPGQGLQFLFEYFSETQRNKGNFPGRFSGRQFSNSRSEMNVSTLELGDSALYLCASSTGLNYNEQFFGPGTRLTVL.

This clone came up once. V usage is TRBV6-5 and J usage is TRBJ2-2; D is unresolved. The CDR3 spans 15 residues. Trimming removed 6 bases at V and 2 bases at J, with 13 bases between. Germline CDR1 is MNHEY and CDR2 is SVGAGI. CDR3 amino acids: CASSRDGLNTGELFF. Here the CDR3 DNA reads TGTGCCAGCAGCAGAGACGGGTTAAACACCGGGGAGCTGTTTTTT.

This chain joins TRBV12-5 and TRBJ2-2; no reliable D call. CDR1 is LGHNT, CDR2 FRNRAP, per germline. This CDR3 is built from 11 residues. V lost 6 bases and J lost 10, with 9 bases in between. The CDR3 DNA sequence: TGTGCTAGTGGACTCCCCGAGGAGCTGTTTTTT. This translates into CASGLPEELFF.

This rearrangement joins TRBV6-1 to TRBJ1-5; D unresolved. The CDR3 is 13 amino acids. Germline V lookup: CDR1 MNHNS, CDR2 SASEGT. Trimming removed 9 bases from V and 2 bases from J, with 11 bases in between. CDR3 residues: CASLVSGNQPQHF. DNA for the CDR3: TGTGCCAGTCTAGTTTCTGGCAATCAGCCCCAGCATTTT.

The chain recombines TRBV7-2 with TRBJ1-2; tentative D call: TRBD1 (5 bases). With 0 bases removed from V and 4 bases from J, the gap between germline ends came to 18 bases. This CDR3 spans 17 amino acids. The germline V gene has CDR1 SGHTA and CDR2 FQGNSA. The CDR3 nucleotides are TGTGCCAGCAGCTTAGCACCAGGGCGTTTGGTTCGCTATGGCTACACCTTC. Protein sequence: CASSLAPGRLVRYGYTF.

The chain combines TRBV30 with TRBJ1-2; no firm D call. Germline V CDR1 and CDR2: GTSNPN, SVGIG (reference sequence). V gave up 0 bases and J gave up 4 bases, with 15 bases separating them. The CDR3 is 15 amino acids. The CDR3 reads CAWSVRAGRSYGYTF. CDR3 DNA sequence: TGTGCCTGGAGTGTACGGGCAGGCCGAAGCTATGGCTACACCTTC.

The chain joins TRBV28 to TRBJ2-7; 7 nucleotides agree with TRBD2. This CDR3 has 15 amino acids. From germline, CDR1 is MDHEN and CDR2 SYDVKM. V shed 5 bases and J 4 bases; nucleotides not matched to a gene: 11. In DNA form, the CDR3 reads TGTGCCAGCAGTCCCCTCTGGGCGGGAGTGTACGAGCAGTACTTC. Protein sequence: CASSPLWAGVYEQYF.

This chain links TRBV28 with TRBJ2-7; D unresolved. Trimming stripped 5 bases from V and 4 bases from J, with 9 bases between. Germline V gene sequence: CDR1 MDHEN, CDR2 SYDVKM. The CDR3 consists of 12 residues. For the CDR3, the DNA is TGTGCCAGCAGTCATCGACCTTACGAGCAGTACTTC. The encoded protein is CASSHRPYEQYF.